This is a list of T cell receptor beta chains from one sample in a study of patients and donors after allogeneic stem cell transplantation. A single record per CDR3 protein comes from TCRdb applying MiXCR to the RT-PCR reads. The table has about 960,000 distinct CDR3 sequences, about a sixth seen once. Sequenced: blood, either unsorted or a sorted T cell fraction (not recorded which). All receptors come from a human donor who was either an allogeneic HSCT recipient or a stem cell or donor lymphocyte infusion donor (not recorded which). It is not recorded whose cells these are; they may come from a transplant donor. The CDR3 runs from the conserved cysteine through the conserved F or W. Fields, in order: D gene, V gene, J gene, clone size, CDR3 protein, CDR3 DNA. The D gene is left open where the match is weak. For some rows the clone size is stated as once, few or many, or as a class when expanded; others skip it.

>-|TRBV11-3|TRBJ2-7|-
CASSLSGVAGYEQYF
TGTGCCAGCAGCTTATCCGGGGTAGCCGGGTACGAGCAGTACTTC
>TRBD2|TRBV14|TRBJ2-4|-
CASSQKEGPSGKKNIQYF
TGTGCCAGCAGCCAGAAGGAGGGCCCTAGCGGGAAGAAAAACATTCAGTACTTC
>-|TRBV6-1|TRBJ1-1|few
CASREYRIPMNTEAFF
TGTGCCAGCAGGGAGTACAGGATTCCGATGAACACTGAAGCTTTCTTT
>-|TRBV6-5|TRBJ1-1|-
CASSLARGGGTEAFF
TGTGCCAGCAGTTTGGCCCGGGGTGGTGGCACTGAAGCTTTCTTT
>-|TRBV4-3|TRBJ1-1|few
CASSQGDSRRGTEAFF
TGCGCCAGCAGCCAAGGAGACTCACGCCGGGGAACTGAAGCTTTCTTT
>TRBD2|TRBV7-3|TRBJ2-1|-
CASSPRGLAGGPYNEQFF
TGTGCCAGCAGCCCGAGAGGACTAGCGGGGGGGCCCTACAATGAGCAGTTCTTC
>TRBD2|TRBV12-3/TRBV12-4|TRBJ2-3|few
CASSLARLAGLSTDTQYF
TGTGCCAGCAGTTTAGCAAGACTAGCGGGGCTTTCCACAGATACGCAGTATTTT
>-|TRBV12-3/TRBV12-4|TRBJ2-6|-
CASTIGGPGANVLTF
TGTGCCAGCACCATCGGGGGGCCTGGGGCCAACGTCCTGACTTTC
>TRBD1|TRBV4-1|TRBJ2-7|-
CASSQNSGTGAHEQYF
TGCGCCAGCAGCCAAAATTCCGGGACAGGGGCGCACGAGCAGTACTTC
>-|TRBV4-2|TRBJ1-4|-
CASSSTTDPNEKLFF
TGTGCCAGCAGCTCCACGACAGATCCTAATGAAAAACTGTTTTTT
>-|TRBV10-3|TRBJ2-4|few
CAAGTGTSWYF
TGTGCCGCCGGGACTGGGACCTCGTGGTACTTC
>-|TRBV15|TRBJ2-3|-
CATRLGGTDTQYF
TGTGCCACCCGGCTGGGGGGCACAGATACGCAGTATTTT
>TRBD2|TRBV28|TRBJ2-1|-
CASSPRLAGGPRFF
TGTGCCAGCAGTCCCCGACTAGCGGGGGGGCCGCGGTTCTTC
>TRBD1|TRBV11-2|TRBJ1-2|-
CASSLWWMLGQGDYGYTF
TGTGCCAGCAGCTTATGGTGGATGTTGGGACAGGGGGACTATGGCTACACCTTC
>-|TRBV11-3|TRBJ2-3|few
CASSLRVGVGTDTQYF
TGTGCCAGCAGCTTACGTGTGGGGGTGGGCACAGATACGCAGTATTTT
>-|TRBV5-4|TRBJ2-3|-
CASTKVLSTDTQYF
TGTGCCAGCACCAAGGTCCTTAGCACAGATACGCAGTATTTT
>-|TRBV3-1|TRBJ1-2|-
CASSDRHLYGYTF
TGTGCCAGCAGCGACAGGCACCTCTATGGCTACACCTTC
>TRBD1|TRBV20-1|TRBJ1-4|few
CSARTTGGTNEKLFF
TGCAGTGCTAGGACCACAGGGGGAACTAATGAAAAACTGTTTTTT
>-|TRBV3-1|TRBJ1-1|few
CASSQEWNEAFF
TGTGCCAGCAGCCAAGAATGGAATGAAGCTTTCTTT
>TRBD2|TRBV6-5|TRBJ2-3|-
CASSYSSGGSGDTQYF
TGTGCCAGCAGTTACAGTAGCGGGGGATCTGGAGATACGCAGTATTTT
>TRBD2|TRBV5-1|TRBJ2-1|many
CASLMTSGTTREQFF
TGCGCCAGCTTAATGACTAGCGGGACTACTCGCGAGCAGTTCTTC
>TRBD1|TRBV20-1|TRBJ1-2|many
CSTPGTGVSSYGYTF
TGCAGTACCCCCGGGACAGGGGTGTCAAGTTATGGCTACACCTTC
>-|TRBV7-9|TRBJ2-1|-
CASSLPANEQFF
TGTGCCAGCAGCTTACCGGCGAATGAGCAGTTCTTC
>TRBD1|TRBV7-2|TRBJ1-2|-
CASSYRGQHNGYTF
TGTGCCAGCAGCTACAGGGGACAGCATAATGGCTACACCTTC
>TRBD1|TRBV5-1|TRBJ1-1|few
CASSLQGAFTEAFF
TGCGCCAGCAGCTTACAGGGGGCGTTCACTGAAGCTTTCTTT
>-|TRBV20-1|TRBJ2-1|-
CSARGPLPRNPNEQFF
TGCAGTGCTAGAGGTCCTCTACCACGTAACCCCAATGAGCAGTTCTTC
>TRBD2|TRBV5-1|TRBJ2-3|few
CASSLGRLAGGRSTDTQYF
TGCGCCAGCAGCCTTGGAAGGCTAGCGGGGGGGCGTAGCACAGATACGCAGTATTTT
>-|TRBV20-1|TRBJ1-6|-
CSAREHSDSPLHF
TGCAGTGCTAGAGAGCATTCGGATTCACCCCTCCACTTT
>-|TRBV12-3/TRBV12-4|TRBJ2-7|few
CASSLAGVVHEQYF
TGTGCCAGCAGTTTAGCAGGGGTCGTCCACGAGCAGTACTTC
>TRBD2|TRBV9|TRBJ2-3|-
CASSATSGGAGRDTQYF
TGTGCCAGCAGCGCGACTAGCGGGGGGGCCGGTAGAGATACGCAGTATTTT
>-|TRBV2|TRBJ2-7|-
CASIDYYEQYF
TGTGCCAGCATCGACTACTACGAGCAGTACTTC
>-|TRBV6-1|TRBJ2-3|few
CASTPGAGSTDTQYF
TGTGCCAGCACCCCAGGGGCAGGGAGCACAGATACGCAGTATTTT
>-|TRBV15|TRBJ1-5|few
CATSRTEISNQPQHF
TGTGCCACCAGCAGAACGGAAATTAGCAATCAGCCCCAGCATTTT
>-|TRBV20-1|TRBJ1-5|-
CSARGDGISNQPQHF
TGCAGTGCTAGAGGTGACGGGATTAGCAATCAGCCCCAGCATTTT
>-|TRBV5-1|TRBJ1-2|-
CASSQKPSGYTF
TGCGCCAGCAGCCAAAAACCGAGTGGCTACACCTTC
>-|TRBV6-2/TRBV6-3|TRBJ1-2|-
CASTKTPPSGYTF
TGTGCCAGCACCAAAACTCCCCCCAGCGGCTACACCTTC
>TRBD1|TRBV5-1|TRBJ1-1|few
CASRRGTGVLNTEAFF
TGCGCCAGCAGGCGAGGGACAGGGGTGTTGAACACTGAAGCTTTCTTT
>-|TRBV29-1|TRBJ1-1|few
CSVEGRGTGNTEAFF
TGCAGCGTGGAAGGTCGGGGAACGGGGAACACTGAAGCTTTCTTT
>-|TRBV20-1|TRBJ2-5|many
CSAHPTRTETQYF
TGCAGTGCTCACCCGACAAGGACAGAGACCCAGTACTTC
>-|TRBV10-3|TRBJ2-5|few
CAISHNPGDQETQYF
TGTGCCATCAGCCATAACCCAGGGGATCAAGAGACCCAGTACTTC
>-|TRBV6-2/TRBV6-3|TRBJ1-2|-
CASSPPGRSDGYTF
TGTGCCAGCAGTCCCCCGGGGCGTTCGGATGGCTACACCTTC
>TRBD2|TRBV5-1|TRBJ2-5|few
CASSFGGSGETQYF
TGCGCCAGCAGCTTCGGCGGGAGTGGAGAGACCCAGTACTTC
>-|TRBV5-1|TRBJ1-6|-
CASSLNSRLNSPLHF
TGCGCCAGCAGCTTGAATTCCAGACTTAATTCACCCCTCCACTTT
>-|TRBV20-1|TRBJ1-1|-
CSAREWRGNTEAFF
TGCAGTGCTAGAGAGTGGCGGGGGAACACTGAAGCTTTCTTT
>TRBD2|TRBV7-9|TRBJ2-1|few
CASSLLAGLATHNEQFF
TGTGCCAGCAGCTTACTAGCGGGACTCGCAACTCACAATGAGCAGTTCTTC